This T cell receptor (beta chain) derives from a study of T cell repertoires in cytomegalovirus infection. V lost 5 bases and J lost 8, with 14 bases in between. This CDR3 is built from 13 residues. Germline assignment: CDR1 SGHTA and CDR2 FQGNSA. Study results and limitations: HLA-C-restricted TCR beta clonotypes specific for CMV led the ex vivo response. Cumulated frequencies of public TCR beta families served to identify carriers of CMV plus the relevant HLA.

TCRdb reprocessed the reads with MiXCR, giving one entry per CDR3 protein. Of about a million distinct CDR3 sequences in the sample, around 32% were seen once. This clonotype came up many times. Its target is unknown. The clonotype comes from a human donor in good health (CMV status not recorded). Some clones in this sample may be carry-over from other donors' samples. The material sequenced was cultured CD8+ T cells from PBMCs, taken from culture after CMV antigen stimulation. The chain has TRBV7-2 and TRBJ2-3, with D perhaps TRBD2 (6 bases). CDR3 nucleotides: TGTGCCAGCAGCACCCCGGGGGAGAGTACGCAGTATTTT. Translated: CASSTPGESTQYF.